Below, 18 T cell receptor beta chains from the same sample are listed, as sequenced in a study of shared clonotypes between healthy human individuals. The assay was immunoSEQ multiplex PCR, and TCRdb's table has in-frame clones only and misses some. The table lists some 2,400,000 clones, approximately 94% of them singletons. Source material: naive CD4+ T cells sorted from blood. Subset of the sample: CD45RA+ positively selected. The receptors were sampled from a man between 18 and 29 years old in good health.

The chain recombines TRBV5-1 with TRBJ2-3; the D call may be TRBD1 or TRBD2 (5 bases each). The V end lost 4 bases, the J end lost 0 bases, and 21 bases lay between the germline ends. Germline V gene sequence: CDR1 SGHRS, CDR2 YFSETQ. The CDR3 is made up of 18 amino acids. CDR3 sequence reads: CASSVPGPGLGSTDTQYF. DNA for the CDR3: TGCGCCAGCAGCGTCCCGGGACCGGGGTTGGGAAGCACAGATACGCAGTATTTT.

This rearrangement joins TRBV18 to TRBJ1-6; no definite D call. Germline CDR1 reads KGHSH; CDR2 reads LQKENI. The CDR3 spans 15 residues. Trimming shortened V by 1 base and J by 7 bases, and 11 bases separated the two germline ends. The CDR3 sequence: CASSPLTNANSPLHF. The CDR3 DNA reads TGTGCCAGCTCACCACTGACAAATGCCAATTCACCCCTCCACTTT.

The rearrangement joins TRBV11-2 to TRBJ2-3; 11 bases are shared with TRBD2. Germline assignment: CDR1 SGHAT and CDR2 FQNNGV. This CDR3 is built from 14 residues. J lost 6 bases, V lost 5 bases, and 4 bases had no gene match. The CDR3 nucleotides are TGTGCCAGCAGCACTCGACTAGCGGGGGATACGCAGTATTTT. Translating gives CASSTRLAGDTQYF.

CDR3 sequence (DNA): TGCGCCAGCAGCCCTTCAGGGGGAATGAATCAGCCCCAGCATTTT. This encodes CASSPSGGMNQPQHF. V and J are TRBV5-1 and TRBJ1-5; 7 bases are a match to TRBD1. With V trimmed by 4 bases and J by 4 bases, 8 bases remained unmatched. This CDR3 has 15 residues. Germline V gene lookup returns CDR1 SGHRS and CDR2 YFSETQ. Full variable domain (missing parts from reference TRBV5-1 and TRBJ1-5): KAGVTQTPRYLIKTRGQQVTLSCSPISGHRSVSWYQQTPGQGLQFLFEYFSETQRNKGNFPGRFSGRQFSNSRSEMNVSTLELGDSALYLCASSPSGGMNQPQHFGDGTRLSIL.

The chain couples TRBV9 to TRBJ2-1, with D perhaps matching TRBD1 (5 bases). V lost 4 bases and J 0 bases, leaving 17 bases between the germline ends. Germline loops: CDR1 SGDLS, CDR2 YYNGEE. The CDR3 consists of 17 residues. CDR3 sequence reads: CASSPMVGVSSYNEQFF. DNA for the CDR3: TGTGCCAGCAGCCCCATGGTAGGGGTTAGCTCCTACAATGAGCAGTTCTTC. Combining the CDR3 with reference TRBV9 and TRBJ2-1 gives the whole variable domain DSGVTQTPKHLITATGQRVTLRCSPRSGDLSVYWYQQSLDQGLQFLIQYYNGEERAKGNILERFSAQQFPDLHSELNLSSLELGDSALYFCASSPMVGVSSYNEQFFGPGTRLTVL.

This clone has a single count. The chain carries TRBV5-8 and TRBJ2-5, with D possibly called TRBD1 or TRBD2 (5 bases each). Germline values: CDR1 SGHTS, CDR2 YDEGEE. This CDR3 contains 15 residues. Trimming removed 4 bases at V and 2 bases at J, with 15 bases between. CDR3 in amino acids: CASSRRGGGQETQYF. CDR3 bases: TGTGCCAGCAGCCGCCGCGGTGGGGGTCAAGAGACCCAGTACTTC.

The chain combines TRBV11-2 with TRBJ2-7; TRBD2 aligns across 9 bases. The CDR3 length is 16 residues. The junction had 14 bases not matched to a gene; V was cut back by 7 bases and J by 4 bases. Germline V gene sequence: CDR1 SGHAT, CDR2 FQNNGV. This CDR3 is CASIPGGSGSRYEQYF. The CDR3 nucleotides read TGTGCCAGCATCCCAGGGGGTAGCGGGAGCCGGTACGAGCAGTACTTC.

This clone was detected only a few times. This sample includes further DNA sequences coding for the same CDR3. This chain uses TRBV11-2 with TRBJ2-7; 7 bases fit TRBD2. Unmatched junction bases numbered 3, after V lost 1 base and J lost 0 bases. The CDR3 spans 15 residues. Germline CDR1 and CDR2: SGHAT and FQNNGV. The CDR3 sequence is CASSLAGGSSYEQYF. The CDR3 DNA reads TGTGCCAGCAGCTTAGCCGGGGGGTCCTCCTACGAGCAGTACTTC. Based on the CDR3 plus reference TRBV11-2 and TRBJ2-7, the full variable domain is EAGVAQSPRYKIIEKRQSVAFWCNPISGHATLYWYQQILGQGPKLLIQFQNNGVVDDSQLPKDRFSAERLKGVDSTLKIQPAKLEDSAVYLCASSLAGGSSYEQYFGPGTRLTVT.

This chain links TRBV15 with TRBJ2-1; TRBD2 matches 12 bases. The CDR3 loop spans 15 amino acids. The V gene end was trimmed by 1 base and the J gene end by 7 bases; junction bases not matched to a gene: 2. In germline, CDR1 is LNHNV, CDR2 YYDKDF (reference sequence). This chain's CDR3 is CATSRGGTSGNEQFF. As DNA, the CDR3 is TGTGCCACCAGCAGAGGAGGGACTAGCGGGAATGAGCAGTTCTTC. The variable domain in full, completed from reference TRBV15 and TRBJ2-1, reads DAMVIQNPRYQVTQFGKPVTLSCSQTLNHNVMYWYQQKSSQAPKLLFHYYDKDFNNEADTPDNFQSRRPNTSFCFLDIRSPGLGDTAMYLCATSRGGTSGNEQFFGPGTRLTVL.

Regarding this clone: The identical CDR3 is also encoded by other nucleotide sequences in the sample. The V call is TRBV10-3, the J call TRBJ2-1; D is unresolved. In germline, CDR1 is ENHRY, CDR2 SYGVKD. The CDR3 is made up of 13 amino acids. Trimming took off 0 bases at V and 6 bases at J, with 6 bases between the two ends. The CDR3 region has the DNA TGTGCCATCAGTGAGTCAGGCAGCAATGAGCAGTTCTTC. Its protein is CAISESGSNEQFF.

The J gene is TRBJ2-7, the V gene TRBV11-2; weak D call: TRBD1 (6 bases). This CDR3 has 14 amino acids. CDR1 SGHAT and CDR2 FQNNGV come from the germline V gene. V shed 1 base and J shed 3 bases, with 10 bases lying between them. The CDR3: CASSLVGTIYEQYF. CDR3 nucleotide sequence: TGTGCCAGCAGCTTAGTGGGGACAATCTACGAGCAGTACTTC.

About this clone: Within the sample, other DNA sequences also encode this same CDR3. Here the CDR3 DNA reads TGCAGCGTTGAAAAAAACAGGGTAAACTATGGCTACACCTTC. It encodes CSVEKNRVNYGYTF. V is TRBV29-1 and J is TRBJ1-2; D is perhaps TRBD1 (6 bases). Per germline, CDR1 SQVTM and CDR2 ANQGSEA. The CDR3 length is 14 residues. V lost 2 bases and J lost 2, with 12 bases in between.

As for this clone: In the same sample, other DNA sequences code for this CDR3. The chain employs TRBV18 and TRBJ1-1, with 9 bases fitting TRBD1. Per germline, CDR1 KGHSH and CDR2 LQKENI. After removal of 5 bases from V and 2 bases from J, the junction contained 3 bases not matched to a gene. There are 14 residues in the CDR3. The CDR3 DNA reads TGTGCCAGCTCAAGGGACAGGGTAAACACTGAAGCTTTCTTT. Translating gives CASSRDRVNTEAFF.

V usage is TRBV27 and J usage is TRBJ1-6, with a weak D call TRBD1 (5 bases). V lost 2 bases and J 5 bases, leaving 10 bases between the germline ends. The germline V gene encodes CDR1 MNHEY and CDR2 SMNVEV (reference sequence). The CDR3 runs to 15 residues. The CDR3 loop is CASSLIDRNNSPLHF. DNA of the CDR3: TGTGCCAGCAGTTTAATAGACAGAAATAATTCACCCCTCCACTTT.

The rearrangement links TRBV10-3 to TRBJ1-5, with 7 bases aligning to TRBD1. V lost 10 bases to trimming and J lost 1 base; unmatched junction nucleotides: 7. CDR1 and CDR2 from the germline V gene are ENHRY and SYGVKD. The CDR3 contains 14 residues. The CDR3 DNA follows: TGTGCCACCCACCAGGGGGAGAGCAATCAGCCCCAGCATTTT. It yields the protein CATHQGESNQPQHF.

This clone was seen a few times. This CDR3 is also generated by other DNA sequences in the sample. This rearrangement joins TRBV9 to TRBJ1-1; D perhaps matches TRBD1 (6 bases). This CDR3 contains 14 residues. V was trimmed by 4 bases and J by 1 base, leaving 11 bases between them. CDR1 is SGDLS, CDR2 YYNGEE, per germline. The CDR3 protein is CASSPQTGNTEAFF. Here the CDR3 DNA reads TGTGCCAGCAGCCCCCAGACAGGGAACACTGAAGCTTTCTTT.

The count of this clone is one. J is TRBJ2-7 and V is TRBV18; D not resolved. V gave up 0 bases and J gave up 3 bases, with 12 bases separating them. The CDR3 runs to 15 residues. Looked up from germline, CDR1 is KGHSH and CDR2 is LQKENI. CDR3 region: CASSPPASALYEQYF. The CDR3 DNA reads as TGTGCCAGCTCACCACCAGCATCGGCCCTCTACGAGCAGTACTTC.

The chain couples TRBV6-1 to TRBJ1-2; D remains ambiguous. Germline V CDR1 and CDR2: MNHNS, SASEGT. V dropped 1 base and J dropped 2 bases, with 11 bases sitting between them. The CDR3 extends over 15 amino acids. The CDR3, as DNA: TGTGCCAGCAGTGAAGGGATAGGGTCAAACTATGGCTACACCTTC. It is translated as CASSEGIGSNYGYTF.